This TCR beta chain was recorded in a study of blood T cells in healthy people across ages. Regarding the study as a whole: Age showed a roughly linear inverse relationship with TCR beta diversity per million T cells. Diversity was higher, and naive CD4+ cells more numerous, in long-lived donors than in aged donors. With naive T cell percentage, TCR beta diversity showed a strong correlation. Estimates of total diversity, which came from one million sequenced T cells, were considered to be underestimates.

A second PCR of roughly 6 to 12 cycles used a sample-barcoded 5' primer and a J-beta primer mix. TCRdb used MiXCR to reprocess the 5' RACE reads, holding one entry per CDR3 protein. Of 1.5 million or so distinct CDR3 sequences in the sample, under 55% were seen once. In this sample, this clonotype turned up a few times. What it binds is unknown. V was trimmed by 2 bases and J by 7 bases, leaving 9 bases between them. Germline V lookup: CDR1 SEHNR, CDR2 FQNEAQ (reference sequence). The length of the CDR3 is 13 residues. The TCR was taken from a woman between 18 and 29 years old in good health. Material: blood. The chain employs TRBV7-9 and TRBJ2-1; D ambiguous. This CDR3 is CASSLLLGNEQFF. The CDR3 coding sequence is TGTGCCAGCAGCTTACTTCTTGGTAATGAGCAGTTCTTC.